Following are 30 T cell receptor beta chains from one sample sequenced in a study of blood T cells in healthy people across ages. A second PCR of 7 to 11 cycles used a sample-barcoded 5' primer and a J-beta primer mix. TCRdb analysed the 5' RACE reads with MiXCR anew, one entry per CDR3 protein. The sample consists of about 690,000 distinct CDR3 sequences, over 40% of them appearing once. The sequencing sample was made of blood. These receptors were taken from a man older than 75 in good health.

This clonotype was seen a handful of times. The chain couples TRBV7-3 to TRBJ2-1; 8 nucleotides match TRBD2. The J call could be wrong; TRBJ2-7 is a better fit for the DNA end. Germline CDR1 and CDR2: SGHTA and FQGTGA. CDR3 length: 18 amino acids. For the CDR3, the DNA is TGTGCCAGCAGCTTAACCCGGGGGGGGAGTGCCTCCTACAATGAGCAGTACTTC. This codes for CASSLTRGGSASYNEQYF.

This chain connects TRBV4-3 to TRBJ1-6, with D maybe TRBD1 (6 bases). Germline values: CDR1 LGHNA, CDR2 YSLEER. V lost 0 bases, J lost 5 bases, and 14 bases lay in between. The CDR3 is 17 amino acids. This CDR3 reads CASSQESQGSNNSPLHF. The CDR3 DNA is TGCGCCAGCAGCCAAGAATCACAGGGAAGTAATAATTCACCCCTCCACTTT.

This sequence joins TRBV27 and TRBJ2-3; 7 bases match TRBD2. The ends lost 4 bases at V and 3 bases at J; junction bases unmatched: 13. Germline V gene sequence: CDR1 MNHEY, CDR2 SMNVEV (reference sequence). The CDR3 extends over 17 amino acids. This chain's CDR3 is CASSSRLAGFETDTQYF. The CDR3 DNA reads TGTGCCAGCAGTTCTAGACTAGCAGGTTTTGAGACAGATACGCAGTATTTT.

This clonotype was detected a few times. This chain uses TRBV20-1 with TRBJ2-3; a weak D match, TRBD2 (6 bases). CDR1 is DFQATT and CDR2 is SNEGSKA in the germline V gene (reference sequence). V lost 2 bases to trimming and J lost 2 bases, with 17 bases between them. CDR3 length: 16 amino acids. As DNA, the CDR3 is TGCAGTGCTAGACTAGGTTATGGGGGGAACACAGATACGCAGTATTTT. It translates to CSARLGYGGNTDTQYF.

A word on this clonotype: One junction end disagrees with the germline gene, perhaps due to a read error. The gene calls are TRBV20-1 and TRBJ2-1; D might be TRBD2 (6 bases). Germline V gene lookup returns CDR1 DFQATT and CDR2 SNEGSKA (reference sequence). The CDR3 runs to 11 residues. This CDR3 is CGASPRETQFF. The CDR3 DNA sequence: TGCGGTGCCTCCCCTCGGGAGACCCAGTTCTTC.

This clonotype came up a few times. The V call is TRBV24-1, the J call TRBJ2-3, with unresolved D. The germline V gene encodes CDR1 KGHDR and CDR2 SFDVKD. The CDR3 is 16 residues long. Trimming shortened V by 1 base and J by 0 bases, and 10 bases separated the two germline ends. The CDR3 nucleotides read TGTGCCACCAGTGATTTTGAGGAGACTAGCACAGATACGCAGTATTTT. It is translated as CATSDFEETSTDTQYF.

J is TRBJ1-2 and V is TRBV7-9; 10 bases align to TRBD1. Unmatched junction bases numbered 3, after V lost 4 bases and J lost 7 bases. Germline lookup yields CDR1 SEHNR and CDR2 FQNEAQ (reference sequence). CDR3 length: 13 residues. CDR3: CASSWDRGGGYTF. Here the CDR3 DNA reads TGTGCCAGCAGCTGGGACAGGGGTGGTGGCTACACCTTC. Full variable domain (missing parts from reference TRBV7-9 and TRBJ1-2): DTGVSQNPRHKITKRGQNVTFRCDPISEHNRLYWYRQTLGQGPEFLTYFQNEAQLEKSRLLSDRFSAERPKGSFSTLEIQRTEQGDSAMYLCASSWDRGGGYTFGSGTRLTVV.

This clonotype has a handful of counts. The rearrangement joins TRBV11-3 to TRBJ2-3; 7 nucleotides line up with TRBD1. This CDR3 spans 16 amino acids. The J segment lost 0 bases and the V segment lost 0 bases, leaving 3 bases of the junction unmatched. Germline lookup yields CDR1 SGHNT and CDR2 YENEEA. The CDR3 protein is CASSLDGTASTDTQYF. The CDR3 coding sequence is TGTGCCAGCAGCTTAGATGGGACAGCCAGCACAGATACGCAGTATTTT.

On this clonotype itself: Just one base apart from a much larger clone, this may be a read error. CDR3 sequence (DNA): TGTGTCAGCAGTTCCGGGACAACGTTACTCCCTGACCAGTACTTC. Residues: CVSSSGTTLLPDQYF. The chain combines TRBV28 with TRBJ2-5; tentatively, D is TRBD1 (6 bases). This CDR3 comprises 15 residues. CDR1 and CDR2 from the germline V gene are MDHEN and SYDVKM.

This chain joins TRBV29-1 and TRBJ2-3, with 9 bases matching TRBD2. V trimming: 3 bases; J trimming: 8 bases; junction bases outside the gene matches: 12. Germline V CDR1 and CDR2: SQVTM, ANQGSEA. The CDR3 consists of 15 residues. The CDR3 loop reads CSVDIAGAGRGTQYF. The CDR3 DNA reads TGCAGCGTTGATATAGCGGGAGCGGGTAGGGGTACGCAGTATTTT.

A few counts support this clonotype. The chain recombines TRBV3-1 with TRBJ2-3; D uncertain. The CDR3 runs 14 residues. Germline values: CDR1 LGHDT, CDR2 YNNKEL (reference sequence). Trimming shortened V by 0 bases and J by 4 bases, and 8 bases separated the two germline ends. The CDR3 reads CASSQDLVADTQYF. The CDR3 coding sequence is TGTGCCAGCAGCCAAGATCTCGTGGCAGATACGCAGTATTTT.

A few counts support this clonotype. The chain employs TRBV6-2 or TRBV6-3 and TRBJ2-3, with D tentatively TRBD1 (6 bases). CDR1 is MNHEY, CDR2 SVGEGT, per germline. The CDR3 has 16 amino acids. Trimming took off 7 bases at V and 4 bases at J, with 21 bases between the two ends. The CDR3 reads CASTISYPGVADTQYF. DNA of the CDR3: TGTGCCAGCACCATCAGTTACCCAGGGGTCGCAGATACGCAGTATTTT.

This rearrangement joins TRBV7-2 to TRBJ2-4; D call uncertain. The tail of the sequence fits TRBJ2-7 better, so the J call may be wrong. The germline V gene encodes CDR1 SGHTA and CDR2 FQGNSA. The CDR3 extends over 14 amino acids. CDR3 coding DNA: TGTGCCAGCAGCCCGGGCTCCCCCCTCTACGAGCAGTACTTC. Its protein is CASSPGSPLYEQYF.

This clonotype appeared a single time. The chain uses TRBV7-2 and TRBJ1-4; tentative D call: TRBD1 (6 bases). This CDR3 spans 15 amino acids. The germline V and J ends were trimmed by 5 bases and 13 bases, with 23 bases remaining between them. From germline, CDR1 is SGHTA and CDR2 FQGNSA. CDR3 protein: CASSPDRPPVGRLFF. The CDR3 bases are TGTGCCAGCAGCCCAGACAGGCCCCCGGTAGGCAGACTGTTTTTT.

Remarks on this clonotype: An end of the junction does not agree with germline; a read error may underlie this. The rearrangement joins TRBV4-1 to TRBJ2-1, with D perhaps TRBD1 (5 bases). This CDR3 spans 16 amino acids. Germline lookup yields CDR1 MGHRA and CDR2 YSYEKL. CDR3 in amino acids: CVSSQETACSYNEQFF. CDR3 bases: TGCGTCAGCAGCCAAGAGACAGCATGCTCCTACAATGAGCAGTTCTTC.

With regard to this clonotype: A much larger clone sits a single nucleotide away, making a read error possible. The chain has TRBV4-3 and TRBJ2-3, with TRBD2 identical over 8 bases. Germline V lookup: CDR1 LGHNA, CDR2 YSLEER. The CDR3 extends over 14 amino acids. Trimming removed 4 bases from V and 8 bases from J; junction bases left unmatched: 8. CDR3 nucleotide sequence: TGCGCCAGCAGCCTCCGGGAGGGCAGGAGTACGCAGTATTTT. This sequence encodes CASSLREGRSTQYF.

The V and J genes are TRBV4-2 and TRBJ2-7; TRBD2 aligns across 9 bases. In germline, CDR1 is LGHNA, CDR2 YNFKEQ. The CDR3 totals 15 residues. With V trimmed by 4 bases and J by 4 bases, 8 bases remained unmatched. In DNA, the CDR3 is TGTGCCAGCAGCCCTTGGGTAGCGGGAGATTACGAGCAGTACTTC. This gives the protein CASSPWVAGDYEQYF.

The table lists this clonotype with a few counts. The chain is built from TRBV15 and TRBJ2-1; D is perhaps TRBD1 (5 bases). The CDR3 consists of 16 residues. CDR1 LNHNV and CDR2 YYDKDF come from the germline V gene (reference sequence). V lost 0 bases, J lost 6 bases, and 15 bases lay in between. CDR3 amino acids: CATSREFGASFNEQFF. DNA for the CDR3: TGTGCCACCAGCAGAGAATTTGGGGCCTCTTTCAATGAGCAGTTCTTC.

This sequence joins TRBV5-1 and TRBJ1-2, with D unclear. This CDR3 comprises 15 residues. V was pared by 4 bases and J by 1 base, with 14 bases between. The germline CDR1 and CDR2 sequences are SGHRS and YFSETQ. Here the CDR3 reads CASSREDQHNYGYTF. As DNA, the CDR3 is TGCGCCAGCAGCCGGGAGGATCAGCATAACTATGGCTACACCTTC.

V is TRBV4-3 and J is TRBJ2-1, with TRBD2 matching over 13 bases. After removal of 1 base from V and 10 bases from J, the junction contained 10 bases not matched to a gene. The CDR3 is 17 amino acids. In germline, CDR1 is LGHNA, CDR2 YSLEER. Written as DNA, the CDR3 is TGCGCCAGCAGCCAAGGGACTAGCGGGGGTCGCGGCGGCGAGCAGTTCTTC. As protein: CASSQGTSGGRGGEQFF.

With respect to this clonotype: Mismatch with germline at one junction end may stem from a read error. The chain is built from TRBV7-2 and TRBJ1-1, with 9 bases that match TRBD1. This CDR3 is built from 15 residues. Germline V gene data show CDR1 as SGHTA and CDR2 as FQGNSA. The CDR3 DNA is TGTGCCAGCAGCTTATTAAAGGGACAGGGAGCTGAAGCTCTCTTT. Residues: CASSLLKGQGAEALF.

This clonotype was recorded once. At one end, the junction sequence differs from germline, possibly due to a read error. J is TRBJ2-1 and V is TRBV7-3; D call uncertain. This CDR3 is built from 16 residues. Germline V gives CDR1 SGHTA, CDR2 FQGTGA. The CDR3 region is CASSLRPTSSYNKQFF. In DNA form, the CDR3 reads TGTGCCAGCAGCTTAAGACCGACAAGCTCCTACAATAAGCAGTTCTTC. Filled out from reference TRBV7-3 and TRBJ2-1, the complete variable domain reads GAGVSQTPSNKVTEKGKYVELRCDPISGHTALYWYRQSLGQGPEFLIYFQGTGAADDSGLPNDRFFAVRPEGSVSTLKIQRTERGDSAVYLCASSLRPTSSYNKQFFGPGTRLTVL.

The chain links TRBV7-2 to TRBJ2-1; D is possibly TRBD2 (7 bases). Germline assignment: CDR1 SGHTA and CDR2 FQGNSA. Trimming took off 8 bases at V and 15 bases at J, with 23 bases between the two ends. The CDR3 runs 13 residues. The CDR3 loop reads CASVLRGRDSWFF. DNA of the CDR3: TGTGCCAGCGTACTAAGGGGGAGGGACTCTTGGTTCTTC.

In its sample, this clonotype was seen a few times. This chain joins TRBV7-3 and TRBJ2-3; no firm D call. Deletions cut 4 bases from V and 2 bases from J, with 13 bases between. The V gene's germline CDR1 is SGHTA and CDR2 FQGTGA. The CDR3 length is 15 residues. The CDR3 region has the DNA TGTGCCAGCAGCTCCACCCGGGCCTCCACAGATACGCAGTATTTT. Its translation: CASSSTRASTDTQYF.

In this sample, this clonotype turned up a few times. This chain connects TRBV20-1 to TRBJ2-1; 7 nucleotides align to TRBD2. Germline CDR1 and CDR2: DFQATT and SNEGSKA (reference sequence). J lost 3 bases, V lost 3 bases, and 8 bases had no gene match. This CDR3 region has 15 residues. The CDR3 protein is CSASTSAVGYNEQFF. DNA of the CDR3: TGCAGTGCTAGTACTAGCGCGGTTGGCTACAATGAGCAGTTCTTC.

Concerning this clonotype: This may arise from a read error, as a much more abundant clone is one base away. The chain couples TRBV29-1 to TRBJ2-4; TRBD2 matches at 9 bases. The length of the CDR3 is 17 residues. In germline, CDR1 is SQVTM, CDR2 ANQGSEA. The trim removed 6 bases at V and 0 bases at J, leaving 12 bases unmatched. The CDR3: CSVLVGSGRLAKNIQYF. For the CDR3, the DNA is TGCAGCGTCCTGGTGGGTAGCGGGAGACTAGCCAAAAACATTCAGTACTTC. Filled out from reference TRBV29-1 and TRBJ2-4, the complete variable domain reads SAVISQKPSRDICQRGTSLTIQCQVDSQVTMMFWYRQQPGQSLTLIATANQGSEATYESGFVIDKFPISRPNLTFSTLTVSNMSPEDSSIYLCSVLVGSGRLAKNIQYFGAGTRLSVL.

Of note for this clonotype: Possible read error: a much larger clone is one base away. The chain combines TRBV7-2 with TRBJ2-4, with D uncertain. CDR3 length: 16 residues. From germline, CDR1 is SGHTA and CDR2 FQGNSA. In DNA, the CDR3 is TGTGCCAGCAGCTTGCCACCTTGGAGAGCCAAAGACATTCAGTACTTC. Amino acid sequence: CASSLPPWRAKDIQYF.

The chain combines TRBV7-9 with TRBJ2-2; a weak D match, TRBD2 (5 bases). CDR1 is SEHNR, CDR2 FQNEAQ, per germline (reference sequence). The CDR3 runs to 14 residues. Trimming left V 1 base short and J 6 bases short, with 9 bases between. The CDR3 here is CASSLGPGAGELFF. Written as DNA, the CDR3 is TGTGCCAGCAGCTTAGGTCCCGGGGCCGGGGAGCTGTTTTTT.

This chain links TRBV7-2 with TRBJ2-1, with D possibly being TRBD1 or TRBD2 (5 bases each). The CDR3 totals 15 residues. The V gene lost 1 base and the J gene lost 10 bases, with 17 bases spanning the gap. In germline, CDR1 is SGHTA, CDR2 FQGNSA. CDR3 in DNA: TGTGCCAGCAGCTTAGAAAAGCAGGGACCCTACGAGCAGTTCTTC. As protein: CASSLEKQGPYEQFF.

This clonotype was observed a few times. The genes are TRBV5-8 and TRBJ2-7; tentative D call: TRBD2 (5 bases). V was shortened by 4 bases and J by 0 bases, with 14 bases between the two germline ends. Germline CDR1 SGHTS, CDR2 YDEGEE. The CDR3 covers 15 residues. The CDR3 reads CASSDGIYLSYEQYF. The CDR3 nucleotides are TGTGCCAGCAGCGACGGGATCTATCTCTCCTACGAGCAGTACTTC. Variable domain in full (rest from reference TRBV5-8 and TRBJ2-7): EAGVTQSPTHLIKTRGQQATLRCSPISGHTSVYWYQQALGLGLQFLLWYDEGEERNRGNFPPRFSGRQFPNYSSELNVNALELEDSALYLCASSDGIYLSYEQYFGPGTRLTVT.